This record covers a single T cell receptor beta chain. This entry belongs to a study of blood T cell repertoires in COVID-19. Across the whole study: Material from acute and convalescent COVID-19 was sourced from the United States, Italy and Spain.

Original analysis: It was from reference gene primer amplification that nucleated cell counts were estimated. Repertoires were generated with immunoSEQ multiplex PCR, while TCRdb's copy carries only in-frame clones and drops some. The V and J calls and clone size come from that table; D and trimming were worked out from the DNA. The sample holds 150,000 to 200,000 clones, roughly 80% seen once. The CDR3 runs to 15 residues. Trimming removed 7 bases from V and 4 bases from J, with 19 bases in between. Looked up from germline, CDR1 is MGHRA and CDR2 is YSYEKL. The TCR comes from a man in his 60s with acute or convalescent COVID-19. What was sequenced was peripheral blood. The genes are TRBV4-1 and TRBJ1-1; D unresolved. CDR3 protein: CASKDFGRGSTEAFF. The CDR3 DNA reads as TGCGCCAGCAAAGATTTCGGGCGCGGGAGCACTGAAGCTTTCTTT.